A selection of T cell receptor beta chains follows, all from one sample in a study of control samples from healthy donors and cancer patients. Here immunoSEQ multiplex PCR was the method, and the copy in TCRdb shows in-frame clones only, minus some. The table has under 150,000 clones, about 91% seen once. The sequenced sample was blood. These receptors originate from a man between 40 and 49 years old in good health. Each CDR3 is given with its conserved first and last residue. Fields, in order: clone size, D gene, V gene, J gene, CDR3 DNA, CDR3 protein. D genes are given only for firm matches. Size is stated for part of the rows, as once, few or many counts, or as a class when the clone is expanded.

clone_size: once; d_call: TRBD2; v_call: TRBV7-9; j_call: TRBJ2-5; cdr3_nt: TGTGCCAGCAGCTTCTCTAGCGGGGGCCAAGAGACCCAGTACTTC; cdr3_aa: CASSFSSGGQETQYF
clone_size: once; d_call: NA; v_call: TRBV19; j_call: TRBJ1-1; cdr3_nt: TGTGCCAGTAGCTTGGACCTCCCCGGGGGAGCTTTCTTT; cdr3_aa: CASSLDLPGGAFF
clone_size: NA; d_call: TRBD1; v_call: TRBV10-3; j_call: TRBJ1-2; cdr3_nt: TGTGCCATCAGTGGGCAGGGGGCATTTGGCTACACCTTC; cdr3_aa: CAISGQGAFGYTF
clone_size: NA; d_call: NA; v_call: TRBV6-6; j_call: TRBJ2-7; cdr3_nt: TGTGCCAGCAGTCCACTCTCCGGGACTTTTTCCACCTACGAGCAGTACTTC; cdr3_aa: CASSPLSGTFSTYEQYF
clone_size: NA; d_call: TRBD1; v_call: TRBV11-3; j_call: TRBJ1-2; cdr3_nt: TGTGCCAGCAGCCCCAGGGGGCGCAGCGGCTACACCTTC; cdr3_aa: CASSPRGRSGYTF
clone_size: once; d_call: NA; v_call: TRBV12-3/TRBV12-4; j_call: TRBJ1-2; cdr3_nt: TGTGCCAGCAGTTTAGCGAGGTTTAATGGCTACACCTTC; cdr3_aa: CASSLARFNGYTF
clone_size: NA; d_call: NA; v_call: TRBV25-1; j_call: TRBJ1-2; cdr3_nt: TGTGCCAGCAGTGCTTCAGGGGTCTATGGCTACACCTTC; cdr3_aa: CASSASGVYGYTF
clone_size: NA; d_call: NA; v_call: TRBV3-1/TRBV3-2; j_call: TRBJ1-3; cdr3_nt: TGTGCCAGCAGCCAAGTGGCGTTCTCTGGAAACACCATATATTTT; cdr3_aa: CASSQVAFSGNTIYF
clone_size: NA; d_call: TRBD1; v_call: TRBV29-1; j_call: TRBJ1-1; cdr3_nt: TGCAGCATAAGAGCCGGGACAGCGAACACTGAAGCTTTCTTT; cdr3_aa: CSIRAGTANTEAFF
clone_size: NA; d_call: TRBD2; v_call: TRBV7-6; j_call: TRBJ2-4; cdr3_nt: TGTGCCAGCAGCTTAGCGGTTGGGACTAGCGGGGGGCCCAAAAACATTCAGTACTTC; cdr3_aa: CASSLAVGTSGGPKNIQYF
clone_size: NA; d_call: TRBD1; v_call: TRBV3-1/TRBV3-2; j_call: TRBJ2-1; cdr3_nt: TGTGCCAGCAGCCGACCGAGACAGGGGAGCGATGAGCAGTTCTTC; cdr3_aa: CASSRPRQGSDEQFF
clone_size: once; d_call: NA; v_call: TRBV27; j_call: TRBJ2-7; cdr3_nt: TGTGCCAGCAGTTTGATTGCGGGACAGACTCTAAAGGAGCAGTACTTC; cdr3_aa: CASSLIAGQTLKEQYF
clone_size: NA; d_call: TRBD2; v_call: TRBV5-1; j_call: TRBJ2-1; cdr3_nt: TGCGCCAGCAGCCTCACTCAGGCTAGCGGTGCCTCCTACAATGAGCAGTTCTTC; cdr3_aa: CASSLTQASGASYNEQFF
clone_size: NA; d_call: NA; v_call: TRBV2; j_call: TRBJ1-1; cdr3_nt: TGTGCCAGCAGTGAATCTGGGGGGATCGGCACTGAAGCTTTCTTT; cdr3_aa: CASSESGGIGTEAFF
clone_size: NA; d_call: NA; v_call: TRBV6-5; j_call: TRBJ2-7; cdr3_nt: TGTGCCAGCACAGAAAGGGGGGACTCGGGGGAGCAGTACTTC; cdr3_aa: CASTERGDSGEQYF
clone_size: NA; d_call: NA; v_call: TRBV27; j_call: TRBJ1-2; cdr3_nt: TGTGCCAGCCGGGATTTTTCGGGCTATGGCTACACCTTC; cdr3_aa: CASRDFSGYGYTF
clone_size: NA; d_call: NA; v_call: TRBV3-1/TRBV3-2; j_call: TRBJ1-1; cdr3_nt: TGTGCCAGCAGCCAAGTGGGGGGGAAGAACACTGAAGCTTTCTTT; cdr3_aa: CASSQVGGKNTEAFF
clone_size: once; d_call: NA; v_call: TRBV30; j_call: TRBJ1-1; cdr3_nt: TGTGCCTGGAGAAGACGACGGATGAACACTGAAGCTTTCTTT; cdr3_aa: CAWRRRRMNTEAFF
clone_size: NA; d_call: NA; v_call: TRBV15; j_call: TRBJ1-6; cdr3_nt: TGTGCCACCCGCCAGACCACGGATTCACCCCTCCACTTT; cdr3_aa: CATRQTTDSPLHF
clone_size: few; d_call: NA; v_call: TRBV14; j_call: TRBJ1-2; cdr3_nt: TGTGCCAGCAGGACCGTCTATGGCTACACCTTC; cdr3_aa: CASRTVYGYTF
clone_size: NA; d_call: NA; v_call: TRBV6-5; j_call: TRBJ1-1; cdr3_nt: TGTGCCACCAGCTTGAGTACGAACACTGAAGCTTTCTTT; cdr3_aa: CATSLSTNTEAFF
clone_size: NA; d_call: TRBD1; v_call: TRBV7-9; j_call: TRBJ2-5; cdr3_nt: TGTGCCAGCAGCCCCCGGGATACAGGGGCGCAAGAGACCCAGTACTTC; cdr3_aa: CASSPRDTGAQETQYF
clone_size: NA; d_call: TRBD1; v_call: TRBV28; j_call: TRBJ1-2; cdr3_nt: TGTGCCAGCAGCCTCGGGACAGGGAATGCCTATGGCTACACCTTC; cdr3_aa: CASSLGTGNAYGYTF
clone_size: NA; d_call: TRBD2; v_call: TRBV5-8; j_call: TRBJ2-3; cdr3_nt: TGTGCCACCGCGGGGGGGCGGGCAGATACGCAGTATTTT; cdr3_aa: CATAGGRADTQYF